The entry below gives a single T cell receptor (beta chain) sequence along with its context. Its cognate antigen is unknown. The sample originates from a study of T cell repertoires in cytomegalovirus infection. The wider study: Shared public TCR beta signatures pointed to both CMV infection and a matching HLA type. The study, taken as a whole, reports: Cumulative public TCR beta family frequency identified CMV carriers with the relevant HLA. The ex vivo response was dominated by HLA-C-restricted CMV-specific TCR beta clonotypes.

V was trimmed by 3 bases and J by 7 bases, leaving 16 bases between them. The CDR3 runs to 15 residues. From germline, CDR1 is WNHNN and CDR2 SYGVQD (reference sequence). TCRdb itself ran the reads through MiXCR, one entry per CDR3 protein. Of around 280,000 distinct CDR3 sequences in the sample, approximately 10% were seen once. The TCR sequence derives from a human donor in good health (CMV status not recorded). Some clones in this sample may be carry-over from other donors' samples. V and J are TRBV10-1 and TRBJ2-4, with D possibly called TRBD1 or TRBD2 (5 bases each). Sequenced: PBMCs. DNA of the CDR3: TGCGCCAGCAGTGATCCGGGGCCCAGCGAGAACATTCAGTACTTC. Translated: CASSDPGPSENIQYF.